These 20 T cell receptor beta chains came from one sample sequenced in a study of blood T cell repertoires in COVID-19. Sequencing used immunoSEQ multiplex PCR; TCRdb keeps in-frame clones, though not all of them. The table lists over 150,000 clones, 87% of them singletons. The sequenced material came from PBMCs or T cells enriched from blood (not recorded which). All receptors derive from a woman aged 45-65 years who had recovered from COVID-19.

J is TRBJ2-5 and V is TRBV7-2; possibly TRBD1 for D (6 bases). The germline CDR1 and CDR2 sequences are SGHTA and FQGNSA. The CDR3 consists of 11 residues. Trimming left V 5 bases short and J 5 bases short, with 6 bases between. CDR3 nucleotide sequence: TGTGCCAGCAGCCAGGGGGAGACCCAGTACTTC. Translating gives CASSQGETQYF.

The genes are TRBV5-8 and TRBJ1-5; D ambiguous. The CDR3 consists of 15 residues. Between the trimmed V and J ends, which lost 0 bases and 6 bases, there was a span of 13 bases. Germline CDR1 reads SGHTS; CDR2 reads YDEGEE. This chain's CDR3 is CASSLVGRRSQPQHF. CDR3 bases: TGTGCCAGCAGCTTGGTAGGGAGGAGGTCTCAGCCCCAGCATTTT. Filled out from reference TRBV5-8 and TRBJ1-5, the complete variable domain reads EAGVTQSPTHLIKTRGQQATLRCSPISGHTSVYWYQQALGLGLQFLLWYDEGEERNRGNFPPRFSGRQFPNYSSELNVNALELEDSALYLCASSLVGRRSQPQHFGDGTRLSIL.

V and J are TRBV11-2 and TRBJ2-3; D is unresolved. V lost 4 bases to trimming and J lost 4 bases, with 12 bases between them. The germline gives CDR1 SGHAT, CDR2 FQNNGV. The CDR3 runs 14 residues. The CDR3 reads CASSSSGFADTQYF. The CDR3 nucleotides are TGTGCCAGCAGCTCTTCAGGTTTTGCAGATACGCAGTATTTT.

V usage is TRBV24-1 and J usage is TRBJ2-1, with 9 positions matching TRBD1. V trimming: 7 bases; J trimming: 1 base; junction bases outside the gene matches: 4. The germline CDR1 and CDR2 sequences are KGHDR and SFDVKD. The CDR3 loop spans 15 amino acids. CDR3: CATSYGTGSYNEQFF. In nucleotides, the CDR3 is TGTGCCACCAGCTACGGGACAGGGTCCTACAATGAGCAGTTCTTC.

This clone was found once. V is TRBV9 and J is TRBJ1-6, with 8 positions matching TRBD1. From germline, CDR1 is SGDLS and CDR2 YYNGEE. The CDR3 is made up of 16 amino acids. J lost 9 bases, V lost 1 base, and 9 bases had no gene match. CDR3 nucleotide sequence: TGTGCCAGCAGCGTACGGGCAGGGGGCTTGGGTTCACCCCTCCACTTT. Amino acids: CASSVRAGGLGSPLHF.

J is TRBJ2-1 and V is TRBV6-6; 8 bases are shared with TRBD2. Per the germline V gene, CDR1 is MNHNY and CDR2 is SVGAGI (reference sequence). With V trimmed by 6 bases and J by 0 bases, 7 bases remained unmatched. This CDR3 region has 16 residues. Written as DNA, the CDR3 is TGTGCCAGCAGGACCCCTAGCGGGTACTCCTACAATGAGCAGTTCTTC. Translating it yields CASRTPSGYSYNEQFF.

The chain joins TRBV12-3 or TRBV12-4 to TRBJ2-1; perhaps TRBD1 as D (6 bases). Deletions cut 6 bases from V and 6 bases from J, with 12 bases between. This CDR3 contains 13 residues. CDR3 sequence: CASSRRGINEQFF. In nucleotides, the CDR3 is TGTGCCAGCAGCCGCAGGGGTATCAATGAGCAGTTCTTC.

In nucleotides, the CDR3 is TGTGCCAGCAGGGCAGTTCAAGCGGGAGGGCCGGCCCAGTACTTC. This encodes CASRAVQAGGPAQYF. The rearrangement joins TRBV2 to TRBJ2-5, with TRBD2 matching over 10 bases. With 6 bases clipped from V and 9 bases from J, the junction kept 13 bases outside the gene matches. The germline CDR1 and CDR2 sequences are SNHLY and FYNNEI. The CDR3 is 15 amino acids.

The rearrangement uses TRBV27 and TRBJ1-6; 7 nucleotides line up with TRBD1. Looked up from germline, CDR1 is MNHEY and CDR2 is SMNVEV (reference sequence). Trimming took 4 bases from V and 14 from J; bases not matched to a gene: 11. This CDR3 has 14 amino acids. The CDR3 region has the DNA TGTGCCAGCAGTTCACCTCAACCGACAGGGACCCTCCACTTT. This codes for CASSSPQPTGTLHF.

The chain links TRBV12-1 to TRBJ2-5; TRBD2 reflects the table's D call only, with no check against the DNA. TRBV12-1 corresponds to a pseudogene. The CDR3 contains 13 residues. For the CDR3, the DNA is TGTGCCAGCAGCACCACTAAGGAAGAGACCCAGTACTTC. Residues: CASSTTKEETQYF.

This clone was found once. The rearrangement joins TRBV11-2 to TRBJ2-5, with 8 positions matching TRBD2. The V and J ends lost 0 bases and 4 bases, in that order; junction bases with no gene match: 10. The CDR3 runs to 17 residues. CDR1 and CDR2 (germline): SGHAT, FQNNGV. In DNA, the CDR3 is TGTGCCAGCAGCTTAGATCTCCCCGGGAGGGCCGGAGAGACCCAGTACTTC. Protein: CASSLDLPGRAGETQYF.

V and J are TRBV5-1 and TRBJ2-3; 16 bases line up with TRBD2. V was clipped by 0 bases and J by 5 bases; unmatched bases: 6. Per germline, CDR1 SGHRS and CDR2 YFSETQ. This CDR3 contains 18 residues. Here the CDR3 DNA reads TGCGCCAGCAGCTTGGGTCCGGGACTAGCGGGAGGGCAAGATACGCAGTATTTT. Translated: CASSLGPGLAGGQDTQYF.

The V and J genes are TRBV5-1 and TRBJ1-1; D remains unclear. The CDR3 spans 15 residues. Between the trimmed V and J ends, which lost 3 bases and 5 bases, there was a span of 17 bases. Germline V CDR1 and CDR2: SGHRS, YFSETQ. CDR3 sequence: CASSYWSPGNTEAFF. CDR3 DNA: TGCGCCAGCAGCTACTGGTCACCCGGGAATACTGAAGCTTTCTTT.

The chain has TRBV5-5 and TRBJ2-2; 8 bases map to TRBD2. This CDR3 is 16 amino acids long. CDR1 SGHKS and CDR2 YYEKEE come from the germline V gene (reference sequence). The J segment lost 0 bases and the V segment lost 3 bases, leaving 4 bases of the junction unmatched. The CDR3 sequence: CASSSLAGANTGELFF. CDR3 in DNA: TGTGCCAGCAGCTCTCTAGCGGGCGCGAACACCGGGGAGCTGTTTTTT. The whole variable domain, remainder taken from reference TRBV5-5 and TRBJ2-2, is DAGVTQSPTHLIKTRGQQVTLRCSPISGHKSVSWYQQVLGQGPQFIFQYYEKEERGRGNFPDRFSARQFPNYSSELNVNALLLGDSALYLCASSSLAGANTGELFFGEGSRLTVL.

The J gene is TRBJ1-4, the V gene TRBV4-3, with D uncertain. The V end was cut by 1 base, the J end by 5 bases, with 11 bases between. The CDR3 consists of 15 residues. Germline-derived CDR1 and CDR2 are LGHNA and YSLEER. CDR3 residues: CASSQVTAANEKLFF. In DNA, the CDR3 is TGCGCCAGCAGCCAAGTAACCGCCGCGAATGAAAAACTGTTTTTT.

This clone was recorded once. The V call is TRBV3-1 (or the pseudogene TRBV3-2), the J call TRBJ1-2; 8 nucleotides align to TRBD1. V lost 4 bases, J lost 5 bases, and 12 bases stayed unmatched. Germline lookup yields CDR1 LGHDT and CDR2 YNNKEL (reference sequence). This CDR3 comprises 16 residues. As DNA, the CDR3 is TGTGCCAGCAGCCTGACAGGGGCCAGGGACGAGTATGGCTACACCTTC. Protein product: CASSLTGARDEYGYTF.

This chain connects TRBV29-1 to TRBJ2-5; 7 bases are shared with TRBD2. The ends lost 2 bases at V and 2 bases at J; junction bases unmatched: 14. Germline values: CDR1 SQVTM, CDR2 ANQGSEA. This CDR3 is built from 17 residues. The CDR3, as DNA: TGCAGCGTTGAACCCTACTTGGAGCTAGCGGTACAAGAGACCCAGTACTTC. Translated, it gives CSVEPYLELAVQETQYF.

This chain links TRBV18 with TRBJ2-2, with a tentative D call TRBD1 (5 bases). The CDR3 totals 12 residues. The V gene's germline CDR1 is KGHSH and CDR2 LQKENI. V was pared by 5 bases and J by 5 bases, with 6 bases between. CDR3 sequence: CASSYRTGELFF. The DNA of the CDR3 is TGTGCCAGCTCATACAGGACCGGGGAGCTGTTTTTT.

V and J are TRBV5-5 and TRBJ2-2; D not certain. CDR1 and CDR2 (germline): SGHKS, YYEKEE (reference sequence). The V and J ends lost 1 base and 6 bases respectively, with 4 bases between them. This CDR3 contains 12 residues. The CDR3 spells CASSLLSGELFF. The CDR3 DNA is TGTGCCAGCAGCTTGCTATCCGGGGAGCTGTTTTTT. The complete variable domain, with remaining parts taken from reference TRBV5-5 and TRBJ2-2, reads DAGVTQSPTHLIKTRGQQVTLRCSPISGHKSVSWYQQVLGQGPQFIFQYYEKEERGRGNFPDRFSARQFPNYSSELNVNALLLGDSALYLCASSLLSGELFFGEGSRLTVL.

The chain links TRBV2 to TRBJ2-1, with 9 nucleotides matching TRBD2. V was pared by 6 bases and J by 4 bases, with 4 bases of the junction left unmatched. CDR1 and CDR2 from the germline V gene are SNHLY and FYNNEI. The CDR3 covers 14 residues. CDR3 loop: CASSGLALYNEQFF. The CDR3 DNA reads TGTGCCAGCAGCGGACTAGCGCTTTACAATGAGCAGTTCTTC.